This T cell receptor (beta chain) was retrieved from a study of cytomegalovirus exposure and HLA in healthy donors. General study findings and limits: A list of 164 TCR beta chains associated with cytomegalovirus was given.

Note on this clone: Its specificity is unknown.

The PCR ran on 60 Vbeta and 13 Jbeta primers. Repertoires were generated with immunoSEQ multiplex PCR, while TCRdb's copy carries only in-frame clones and drops some. There are fewer than 250,000 clones in the sample; roughly 77% occur only once, and approximately 4.6% lies in the top ten. Sequencing was done on a sample of PBMCs. The TCR comes from a man aged 25 to 40 in good health and CMV-seropositive.

The CDR3 sequence: CAWSLGGETEAFF. The CDR3 DNA follows: TGTGCCTGGAGCCTGGGGGGGGAGACTGAAGCTTTCTTT. This rearrangement joins TRBV30 to TRBJ1-1; perhaps TRBD1 as D (5 bases). The CDR3 is 13 residues long. CDR1 is GTSNPN and CDR2 is SVGIG in the germline V gene (reference sequence). V lost 3 bases, J lost 5 bases, and 13 bases lay in between.